Listed below are T cell receptor beta chains from one sample, sequenced in a study of vaccination and CD4 T cells after COVID-19. No cognate antigen is known for these TCRs. TCRdb analysed the PCR reads with MiXCR anew, one entry per CDR3 protein. The repertoire holds 15,000 to 20,000 distinct CDR3 sequences, with approximately 50% as singletons. The material sequenced was CD4+ T cells from blood, cultured in vitro. The receptors originated from a human donor who had recovered from COVID-19. Each CDR3 is given with its conserved first and last residue. Fields, in order: clone size, V gene, J gene, CDR3 length, D gene, CDR3 protein, CDR3 DNA. A D gene is named only where the DNA matches it firmly. Size is omitted from some rows. Given values are once, few, many or a class for expanded clones.

few	TRBV5-4	TRBJ1-1	14	NA	CASSLEGQGRGAFF	TGTGCCAGCAGCTTGGAAGGTCAGGGAAGAGGAGCTTTCTTT
NA	TRBV4-1	TRBJ2-5	16	NA	CASSQDGGGLQETQYF	TGCGCCAGCAGCCAAGATGGGGGGGGCCTCCAAGAGACCCAGTACTTC
NA	TRBV7-9	TRBJ2-5	15	NA	CASSLALGLQETQYF	TGTGCCAGCAGCTTAGCACTAGGTTTACAAGAGACCCAGTACTTC
NA	TRBV7-3	TRBJ1-1	14	NA	CASSLRGGTLEAFF	TGTGCCAGCAGCTTAAGGGGAGGGACTCTTGAAGCTTTCTTT
NA	TRBV20-1	TRBJ2-2	15	TRBD2	CSAPIAGEGAGELFF	TGCAGTGCCCCTATAGCGGGAGAAGGAGCCGGGGAGCTGTTTTTT
few	TRBV20-1	TRBJ1-2	13	NA	CSASTGSFYGYTF	TGCAGTGCTAGCACGGGCTCATTCTATGGCTACACCTTC
few	TRBV18	TRBJ1-2	15	NA	CASSLTGTRNYGYTF	TGTGCCAGCTCTCTTACCGGGACACGAAACTATGGCTACACCTTC
NA	TRBV6-1	TRBJ1-2	13	TRBD1	CASRVTGGGLRTF	TGTGCCAGCAGGGTGACAGGGGGCGGTCTTCGGACCTTC
few	TRBV20-1	TRBJ1-1	13	TRBD1	CSAPGGGGGWAFF	TGCAGTGCTCCAGGGGGAGGGGGCGGTTGGGCTTTCTTT
few	TRBV6-1	TRBJ1-5	13	NA	CASRVGWDQPQHF	TGTGCCAGCAGGGTAGGTTGGGATCAGCCCCAGCATTTT
NA	TRBV7-6	TRBJ2-5	15	NA	CASSFESGSQETQYF	TGTGCCAGCAGCTTTGAGAGCGGTTCCCAAGAGACCCAGTACTTC
NA	TRBV7-8	TRBJ2-5	16	TRBD2	CASSHLAGGGRETQYF	TGTGCCAGCAGCCATCTAGCGGGAGGGGGGCGAGAGACCCAGTACTTC
NA	TRBV29-1	TRBJ2-5	14	TRBD2	CSVRLAGGTETQYF	TGCAGCGTTCGACTAGCGGGAGGGACAGAGACCCAGTACTTC
few	TRBV20-1	TRBJ2-2	17	TRBD2	CSARTTSGRGGTGELFF	TGCAGTGCTAGAACGACTAGCGGGAGGGGGGGCACCGGGGAGCTGTTTTTT
NA	TRBV6-5	TRBJ1-6	13	NA	CASSYRVLSPLHF	TGTGCCAGCAGTTACAGGGTACTGTCACCCCTCCACTTT
few	TRBV10-1	TRBJ2-7	15	TRBD1	CASSDGGQGVLEQYF	TGCGCCAGCAGTGATGGGGGACAGGGGGTATTGGAGCAGTACTTC
few	TRBV30	TRBJ1-2	13	NA	CAYNLGQFLGYTF	TGTGCCTACAATCTGGGCCAGTTTTTGGGCTACACCTTC
NA	TRBV7-8	TRBJ1-5	15	NA	CASSPTGQGNQPQHF	TGTGCCAGCAGCCCAACCGGTCAAGGCAATCAGCCCCAGCATTTT
few	TRBV7-2	TRBJ1-1	14	NA	CASSPVTGVGEAFF	TGTGCCAGCAGCCCCGTTACGGGTGTTGGTGAAGCTTTCTTT
few	TRBV30	TRBJ1-1	15	TRBD1	CAWRSGTGGWAEAFF	TGTGCCTGGAGGTCCGGGACAGGGGGTTGGGCTGAAGCTTTCTTT
once	TRBV19	TRBJ2-3	15	NA	CASSIVSPGTDTQYF	TGTGCCAGTAGTATAGTCTCGCCTGGCACAGATACGCAGTATTTT
few	TRBV7-3	TRBJ2-2	18	TRBD2	CASSLKFAGGPDPGELFF	TGTGCCAGCAGCTTAAAATTTGCGGGAGGGCCCGACCCCGGGGAGCTGTTTTTT
few	TRBV6-5	TRBJ1-6	14	NA	CASSYGSANSPLHF	TGTGCCAGCAGTTACGGGTCGGCGAATTCACCCCTCCACTTT
NA	TRBV20-1	TRBJ1-1	15	TRBD1	CSARTGQGADTEAFF	TGCAGTGCGAGAACGGGACAGGGGGCTGACACTGAAGCTTTCTTT
NA	TRBV18	TRBJ1-5	14	TRBD1	CASSPAQGDQPQHF	TGTGCCAGCTCACCAGCACAGGGGGATCAGCCCCAGCATTTT
NA	TRBV25-1	TRBJ1-2	15	NA	CASSEYGEGLYGYTF	TGTGCCAGCAGTGAATATGGCGAAGGGCTCTATGGCTACACCTTC
few	TRBV19	TRBJ1-5	16	NA	CASSPQGTYSNQPQHF	TGTGCCAGTAGCCCCCAAGGGACATATAGCAATCAGCCCCAGCATTTT
few	TRBV6-1	TRBJ1-3	11	NA	CASTEINTIYF	TGTGCCAGCACCGAGATAAACACCATATATTTT
NA	TRBV28	TRBJ1-1	14	NA	CASSSGSTNTEAFF	TGTGCCAGCAGTTCCGGGTCCACGAACACTGAAGCTTTCTTT
NA	TRBV24-1	TRBJ2-5	15	NA	CATSPRRGGQETQYF	TGTGCCACCAGTCCGAGAAGGGGAGGACAAGAGACCCAGTACTTC
few	TRBV7-9	TRBJ2-1	17	TRBD2	CASSQGGGRAGYNEQFF	TGTGCCAGCAGTCAAGGGGGCGGGAGGGCCGGCTACAATGAGCAGTTCTTC
NA	TRBV11-2	TRBJ1-2	13	NA	CASSPDRSYGYTF	TGTGCCAGCAGCCCAGACAGGAGCTATGGCTACACCTTC
NA	TRBV7-2	TRBJ2-7	14	TRBD1	CASSVGQGPHEQYF	TGTGCCAGCAGCGTTGGACAGGGCCCCCACGAGCAGTACTTC
NA	TRBV4-1	TRBJ2-3	14	NA	CASSQGRGGGRQYF	TGCGCCAGCAGCCAAGGGCGTGGGGGGGGCAGGCAGTATTTT
NA	TRBV6-1	TRBJ2-5	13	NA	CASSLQEGETQYF	TGTGCCAGCAGTCTCCAAGAGGGGGAGACCCAGTACTTC
once	TRBV7-2	TRBJ2-7	16	NA	CASSSYASRSVGEQYF	TGTGCCAGCAGCTCCTACGCTAGCCGCAGTGTGGGAGAGCAGTACTTC
NA	TRBV7-3	TRBJ2-1	14	TRBD2	CASSPKGTSNEQFF	TGTGCCAGCAGCCCGAAGGGGACTAGCAATGAGCAGTTCTTC
NA	TRBV20-1	TRBJ2-7	14	TRBD1	CSAARQGFLDEQYF	TGCAGTGCTGCGAGACAGGGGTTTCTGGACGAGCAGTACTTC
NA	TRBV7-9	TRBJ2-3	15	NA	CASSKLDSSTDTQYF	TGTGCCAGCAGCAAACTGGACAGTTCCACAGATACGCAGTATTTT
few	TRBV7-3	TRBJ2-3	15	TRBD2	CASSLSRTRWDTQYF	TGTGCCAGCAGCTTAAGCCGGACTAGATGGGATACGCAGTATTTT
NA	TRBV19	TRBJ2-5	14	TRBD2	CASSSLAGTETQYF	TGTGCCAGTAGTAGTCTAGCGGGAACAGAGACCCAGTACTTC
NA	TRBV5-1	TRBJ1-2	14	TRBD1	CASSLGQGIYGYTF	TGCGCCAGCAGCTTGGGACAGGGTATCTATGGCTACACCTTC
NA	TRBV10-1	TRBJ1-1	13	TRBD1	CASSDFTGARAFF	TGCGCCAGCAGCGATTTTACAGGGGCCAGGGCTTTCTTT
NA	TRBV27	TRBJ1-2	13	NA	CASSSRWFYGYTF	TGTGCCAGCAGTTCCCGGTGGTTCTATGGCTACACCTTC
NA	TRBV5-1	TRBJ2-3	16	TRBD2	CASSLGAGGITDTQYF	TGCGCCAGCAGCTTGGGAGCGGGAGGGATCACAGATACGCAGTATTTT
NA	TRBV5-1	TRBJ1-6	13	TRBD1	CASRDRVNSPLHF	TGCGCCAGCCGGGACAGGGTAAATTCACCCCTCCACTTT
NA	TRBV7-2	TRBJ2-3	16	TRBD1	CASSLRDRVRTDTQYF	TGTGCCAGCAGCCTCCGGGACAGGGTCCGCACAGATACGCAGTATTTT
NA	TRBV11-1	TRBJ1-5	13	NA	CASSLEDDQPQHF	TGTGCCAGCAGCTTAGAGGACGATCAGCCCCAGCATTTT
NA	TRBV6-2/TRBV6-3	TRBJ1-2	14	NA	CASSYLDIPDGYTF	TGTGCCAGCAGTTACCTAGACATCCCGGATGGCTACACCTTC
few	TRBV7-9	TRBJ2-1	15	NA	CASSLDGTETNEQFF	TGTGCCAGCAGCTTAGACGGGACCGAGACCAATGAGCAGTTCTTC
NA	TRBV6-1	TRBJ2-4	13	NA	CASSVGRGDIQYF	TGTGCCAGCAGTGTAGGGAGAGGTGACATTCAGTACTTC
NA	TRBV24-1	TRBJ2-5	14	NA	CATSRYRVQETQYF	TGTGCCACCAGTCGATACAGGGTCCAAGAGACCCAGTACTTC
NA	TRBV20-1	TRBJ2-3	13	NA	CSARGSGTDTQYF	TGCAGTGCTAGAGGTAGCGGCACAGATACGCAGTATTTT